The T cell receptor (beta chain) described here comes from a study of Ad26.COV2.S vaccination and SARS-CoV-2 variants. Study background: Intramuscular Ad26.COV2.S doses were given once or twice, 56 days apart.

This sample's treatment: over 15 received Ad26.COV2.S at low or high dose, single or two shots; about 5 received placebo; per-sample allocation not given. Samples came from day 63 after the first vaccine or placebo injection. The assay was immunoSEQ multiplex PCR, and TCRdb's table has in-frame clones only and misses some. The top ten clones hold approximately 2.5% of a sample with fewer than 500,000 clones, 80% to 90% of them seen once. The sequence derives from a person between 18 and 65 years old who received the Ad26.COV2.S COVID-19 vaccine or a placebo. Sequences were derived from peripheral blood, sampled in a trial of Ad26.COV2.S vaccine versus placebo.

The CDR3 DNA reads TGCGCCAGCAGCGTACAGGGGCGGGAGGAGACCCAGTACTTC. Encoded protein: CASSVQGREETQYF. The rearrangement joins TRBV5-1 to TRBJ2-5, with D possibly being TRBD1 or TRBD2 (7 bases each). The CDR3 is made up of 14 amino acids. V lost 4 bases and J 5 bases, leaving 15 bases between the germline ends. Germline V gene sequence: CDR1 SGHRS, CDR2 YFSETQ.